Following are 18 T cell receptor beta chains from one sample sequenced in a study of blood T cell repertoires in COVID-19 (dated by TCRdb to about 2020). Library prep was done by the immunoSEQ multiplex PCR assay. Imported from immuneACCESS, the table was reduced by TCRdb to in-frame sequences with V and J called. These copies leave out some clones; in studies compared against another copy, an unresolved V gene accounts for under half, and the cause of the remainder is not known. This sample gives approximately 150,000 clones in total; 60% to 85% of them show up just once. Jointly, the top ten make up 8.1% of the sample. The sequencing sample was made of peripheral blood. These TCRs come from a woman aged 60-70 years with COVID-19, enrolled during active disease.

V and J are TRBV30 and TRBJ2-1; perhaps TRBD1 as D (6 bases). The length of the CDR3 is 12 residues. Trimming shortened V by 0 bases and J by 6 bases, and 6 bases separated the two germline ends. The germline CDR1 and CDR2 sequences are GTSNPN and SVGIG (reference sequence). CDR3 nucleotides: TGTGCCTGGAGTGTACAGGGCAATGAGCAGTTCTTC. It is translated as CAWSVQGNEQFF.

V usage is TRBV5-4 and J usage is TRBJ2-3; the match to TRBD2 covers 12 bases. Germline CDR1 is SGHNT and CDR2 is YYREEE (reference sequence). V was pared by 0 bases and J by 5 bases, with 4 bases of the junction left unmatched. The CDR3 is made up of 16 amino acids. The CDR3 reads CASSLASGGARDTQYF. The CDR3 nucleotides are TGTGCCAGCAGCTTGGCTAGCGGGGGGGCTAGAGATACGCAGTATTTT.

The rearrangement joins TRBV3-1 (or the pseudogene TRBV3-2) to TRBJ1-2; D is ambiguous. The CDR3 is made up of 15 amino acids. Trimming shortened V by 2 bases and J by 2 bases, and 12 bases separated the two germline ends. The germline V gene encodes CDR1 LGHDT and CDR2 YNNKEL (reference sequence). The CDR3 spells CASSQTRASNYGYTF. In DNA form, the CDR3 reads TGTGCCAGCAGCCAAACGAGGGCATCCAACTATGGCTACACCTTC.

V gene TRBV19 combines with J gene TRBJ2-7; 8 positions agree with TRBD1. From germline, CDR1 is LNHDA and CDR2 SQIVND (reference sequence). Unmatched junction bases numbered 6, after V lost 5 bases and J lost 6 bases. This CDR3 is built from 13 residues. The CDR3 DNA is TGTGCCAGTAGTTTGACAGGGGCTGGCGAGCAGTACTTC. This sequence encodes CASSLTGAGEQYF.

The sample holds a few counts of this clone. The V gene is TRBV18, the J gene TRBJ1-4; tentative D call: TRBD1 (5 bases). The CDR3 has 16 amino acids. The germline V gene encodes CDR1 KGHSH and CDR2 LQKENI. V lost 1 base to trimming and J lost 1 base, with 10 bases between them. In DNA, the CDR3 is TGTGCCAGCTCACCACTATGGGGCGGAACTAATGAAAAACTGTTTTTT. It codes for CASSPLWGGTNEKLFF.

CDR3 DNA sequence: TGCAGCGTTGTGGTTCCAGGGGGCAATCCTGGCTACACCTTC. The encoded protein is CSVVVPGGNPGYTF. The chain recombines TRBV29-1 with TRBJ1-2, with TRBD1 identical over 8 bases. The CDR3 is 14 residues long. V was pared by 4 bases and J by 7 bases, with 11 bases of the junction left unmatched. Germline CDR1 and CDR2: SQVTM and ANQGSEA.

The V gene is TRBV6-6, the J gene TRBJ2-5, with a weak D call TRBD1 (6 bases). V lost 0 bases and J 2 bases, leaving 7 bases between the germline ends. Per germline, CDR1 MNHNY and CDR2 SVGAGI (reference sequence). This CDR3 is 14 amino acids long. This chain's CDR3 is CASSYSGGQETQYF. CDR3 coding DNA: TGTGCCAGCAGTTACTCAGGGGGTCAAGAGACCCAGTACTTC.

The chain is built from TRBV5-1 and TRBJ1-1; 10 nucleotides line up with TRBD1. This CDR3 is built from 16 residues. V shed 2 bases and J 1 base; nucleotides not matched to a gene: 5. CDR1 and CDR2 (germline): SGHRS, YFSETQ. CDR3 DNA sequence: TGCGCCAGCAGCTTTGACAGGGGGCGGAAGAACACTGAAGCTTTCTTT. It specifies CASSFDRGRKNTEAFF.

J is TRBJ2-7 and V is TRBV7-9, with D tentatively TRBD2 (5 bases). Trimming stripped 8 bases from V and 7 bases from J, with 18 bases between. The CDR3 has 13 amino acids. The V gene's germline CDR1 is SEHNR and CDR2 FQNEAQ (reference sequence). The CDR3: CASGRSGPGEQYF. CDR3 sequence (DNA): TGTGCCAGCGGCCGGTCTGGGCCGGGAGAGCAGTACTTC.

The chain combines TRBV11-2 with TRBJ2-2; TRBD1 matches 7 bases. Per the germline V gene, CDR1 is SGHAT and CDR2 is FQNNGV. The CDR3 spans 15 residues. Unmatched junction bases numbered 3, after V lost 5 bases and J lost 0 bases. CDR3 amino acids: CASSRTGSNTGELFF. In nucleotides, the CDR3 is TGTGCCAGCAGCCGGACAGGATCGAACACCGGGGAGCTGTTTTTT.

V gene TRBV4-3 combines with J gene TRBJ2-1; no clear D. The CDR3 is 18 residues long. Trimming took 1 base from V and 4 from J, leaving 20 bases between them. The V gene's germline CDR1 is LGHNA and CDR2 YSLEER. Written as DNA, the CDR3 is TGCGCCAGCAGCCAAGGGATCGCGGCCGGAAATTCTTACAATGAGCAGTTCTTC. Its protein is CASSQGIAAGNSYNEQFF.

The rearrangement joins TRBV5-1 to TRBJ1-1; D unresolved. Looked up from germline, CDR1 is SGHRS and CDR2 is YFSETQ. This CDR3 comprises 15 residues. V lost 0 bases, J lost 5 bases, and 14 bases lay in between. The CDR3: CASSLAVEGGTEAFF. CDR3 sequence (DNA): TGCGCCAGCAGCTTGGCCGTAGAAGGAGGTACTGAAGCTTTCTTT.

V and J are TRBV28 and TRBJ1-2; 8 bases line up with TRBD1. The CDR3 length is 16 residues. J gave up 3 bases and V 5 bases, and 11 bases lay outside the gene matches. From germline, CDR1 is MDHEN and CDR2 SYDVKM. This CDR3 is CASSTGTGGLYYGYTF. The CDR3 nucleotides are TGTGCCAGCAGTACTGGGACAGGAGGACTGTACTATGGCTACACCTTC.

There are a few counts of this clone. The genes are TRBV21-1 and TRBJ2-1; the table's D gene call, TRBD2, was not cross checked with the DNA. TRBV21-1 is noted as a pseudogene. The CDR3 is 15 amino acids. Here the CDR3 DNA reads TGTGCCAGCACCAAGGAGTGTAGCTCCTACAATGAGCAGTTCTTC. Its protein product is CASTKECSSYNEQFF.

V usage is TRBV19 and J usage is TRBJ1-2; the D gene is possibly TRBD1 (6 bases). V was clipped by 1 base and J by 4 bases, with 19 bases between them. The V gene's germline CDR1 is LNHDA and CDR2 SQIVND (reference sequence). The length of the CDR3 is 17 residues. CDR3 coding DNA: TGTGCCAGTAGTATAGGGCCTACGGTGACAGGCTTCTATGGCTACACCTTC. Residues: CASSIGPTVTGFYGYTF.

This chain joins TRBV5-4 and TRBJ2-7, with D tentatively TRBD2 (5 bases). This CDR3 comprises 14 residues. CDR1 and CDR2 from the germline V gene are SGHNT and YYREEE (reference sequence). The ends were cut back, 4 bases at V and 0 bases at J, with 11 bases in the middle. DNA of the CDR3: TGTGCCAGCAGCCACGGACTGGTCTCCTACGAGCAGTACTTC. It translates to CASSHGLVSYEQYF.

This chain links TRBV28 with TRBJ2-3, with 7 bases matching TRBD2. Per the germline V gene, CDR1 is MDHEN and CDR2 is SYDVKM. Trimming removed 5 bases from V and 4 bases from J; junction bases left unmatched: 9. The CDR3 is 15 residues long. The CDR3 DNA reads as TGTGCCAGCAGTGTCCGGTCTAGCGGTTCAGATACGCAGTATTTT. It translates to CASSVRSSGSDTQYF.

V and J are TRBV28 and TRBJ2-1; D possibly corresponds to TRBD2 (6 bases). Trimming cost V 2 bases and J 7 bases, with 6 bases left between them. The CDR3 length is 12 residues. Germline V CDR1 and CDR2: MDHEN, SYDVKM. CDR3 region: CASSLGGNEQFF. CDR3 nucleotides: TGTGCCAGCAGTTTAGGAGGGAATGAGCAGTTCTTC.